This TCR beta chain comes out of a study of T-cell memory formation after mild COVID-19. Whole-study results and caveats: The study found balanced CD4/CD8 in clones contracting day 15 to 85 and a CD4+ lean in later expanders.

The CDR3 spans 15 residues. CDR1 and CDR2 from the germline V gene are SGHRS and YFSETQ. J was trimmed by 5 bases and V by 4 bases; bases with no gene match: 11. TCRdb re-derived calls from the 5' RACE reads in MiXCR, one entry per CDR3 protein. The sample yields roughly 110,000 distinct CDR3 sequences, around an eighth seen once. Only a few counts were recorded for this clonotype. What it binds is unknown. Sequencing was done on a sample of PBMCs or a T cell subset sorted from them (not recorded which). V is TRBV5-1 and J is TRBJ1-2, with 7 bases matching TRBD1. This sequence was found in an adult woman who had mild COVID-19 (a few samples of this study predate the infection). Cell type and time point are not known. The CDR3 here is CASSTRTGDPYGYTF. CDR3 DNA: TGCGCCAGCAGCACCCGGACAGGTGATCCGTATGGCTACACCTTC.